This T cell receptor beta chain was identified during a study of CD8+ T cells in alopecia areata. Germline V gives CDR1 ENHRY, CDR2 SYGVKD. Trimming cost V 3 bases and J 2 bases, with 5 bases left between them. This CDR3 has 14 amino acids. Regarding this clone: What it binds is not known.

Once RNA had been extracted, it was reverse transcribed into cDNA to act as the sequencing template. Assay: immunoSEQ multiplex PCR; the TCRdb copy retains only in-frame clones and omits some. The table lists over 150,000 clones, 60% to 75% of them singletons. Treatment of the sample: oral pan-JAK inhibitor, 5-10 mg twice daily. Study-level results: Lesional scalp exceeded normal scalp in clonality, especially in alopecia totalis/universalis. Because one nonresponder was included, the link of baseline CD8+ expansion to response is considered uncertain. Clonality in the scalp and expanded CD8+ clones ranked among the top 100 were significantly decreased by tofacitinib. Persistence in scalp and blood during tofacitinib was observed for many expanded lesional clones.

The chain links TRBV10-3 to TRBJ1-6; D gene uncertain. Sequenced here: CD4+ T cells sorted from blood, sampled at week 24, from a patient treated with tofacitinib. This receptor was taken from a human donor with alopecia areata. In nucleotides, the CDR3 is TGTGCCATCAGTGAAGCAGCCTATAATTCACCCCTCCACTTT. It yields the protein CAISEAAYNSPLHF.